What follows are 22 T cell receptor beta chains derived from one specimen sequenced in a study of blood T cell repertoires in COVID-19. TCRdb's copy holds only in-frame clones and misses some; the assay was immunoSEQ multiplex PCR. Among roughly 83,000 clones, roughly 86% were seen once, and the ten largest hold roughly 8%. What was sequenced was peripheral blood. The origin of the receptors is a man at least 80 years old with active or convalescent COVID-19.

The rearrangement joins TRBV10-2 to TRBJ2-1; D is possibly TRBD2 (6 bases). The V end was cut by 8 bases, the J end by 7 bases, with 15 bases between. The CDR3 is made up of 13 amino acids. The germline V gene has CDR1 WSHSY and CDR2 SAAADI. CDR3 coding DNA: TGCGCCAGCGGCGGGGCCAGGGCTAATGAGCAGTTCTTC. It yields the protein CASGGARANEQFF.

The chain is built from TRBV28 and TRBJ2-2; 7 positions agree with TRBD2. Germline CDR1 reads MDHEN; CDR2 reads SYDVKM. The CDR3 has 15 amino acids. The V and J ends lost 5 bases and 4 bases, in that order; junction bases with no gene match: 7. The CDR3 region is CASSPFTSVTGELFF. The CDR3, as DNA: TGTGCCAGCAGTCCTTTTACTAGCGTCACCGGGGAGCTGTTTTTT. Using reference TRBV28 and TRBJ2-2 for the parts outside the CDR3, the full variable domain is DVKVTQSSRYLVKRTGEKVFLECVQDMDHENMFWYRQDPGLGLRLIYFSYDVKMKEKGDIPEGYSVSREKKERFSLILESASTNQTSMYLCASSPFTSVTGELFFGEGSRLTVL.

The J gene is TRBJ2-1, the V gene TRBV13, with TRBD2 matching over 9 bases. CDR1 PRHDT and CDR2 FYEKMQ come from the germline V gene (reference sequence). CDR3 length: 18 residues. With V trimmed by 1 base and J by 0 bases, 7 bases remained unmatched. The CDR3 is CASSLAAGGLSSYNEQFF. Here the CDR3 DNA reads TGTGCCAGCAGCTTAGCAGCGGGAGGACTGAGCTCCTACAATGAGCAGTTCTTC.

This clone is medium-sized by share. J is TRBJ1-5 and V is TRBV28; D might be TRBD1 (5 bases). V was clipped by 6 bases and J by 2 bases, with 17 bases between them. The CDR3 runs 16 residues. The germline CDR1 and CDR2 sequences are MDHEN and SYDVKM. The CDR3 coding sequence is TGTGCCAGCAGCCCTGACAGCTCATGGCGCAATCAGCCCCAGCATTTT. This translates into CASSPDSSWRNQPQHF.

This chain's CDR3 is CASGGQVVNTEAFF. For the CDR3, the DNA is TGTGCCAGCGGGGGACAGGTGGTGAACACTGAAGCTTTCTTT. The rearrangement uses TRBV28 and TRBJ1-1; 8 nucleotides match TRBD1. Per the germline V gene, CDR1 is MDHEN and CDR2 is SYDVKM. CDR3 length equals 14 residues. J gave up 0 bases and V 8 bases, and 5 bases lay outside the gene matches.

The chain couples TRBV29-1 to TRBJ1-2; tentative D call: TRBD1 (6 bases). V was trimmed by 3 bases and J by 6 bases, leaving 11 bases between them. The CDR3 totals 12 residues. Germline V CDR1 and CDR2: SQVTM, ANQGSEA. In nucleotides, the CDR3 is TGCAGCGTTGACAGGGGATTAAATGGCTACACCTTC. It yields the protein CSVDRGLNGYTF.

This chain joins TRBV5-1 and TRBJ2-3; 11 bases align to TRBD2. This CDR3 is 16 amino acids long. V shed 4 bases, J shed 2 bases, and the junction held 6 bases outside the gene matches. CDR1 and CDR2 from the germline V gene are SGHRS and YFSETQ. The CDR3 DNA reads TGCGCCAGCAGCCTAGGGACTAGCGGATACACAGATACGCAGTATTTT. This gives the protein CASSLGTSGYTDTQYF.

The J gene is TRBJ1-2, the V gene TRBV6-1, with unresolved D. V was clipped by 4 bases and J by 0 bases, with 15 bases between them. Germline lookup yields CDR1 MNHNS and CDR2 SASEGT. The CDR3 is made up of 16 amino acids. The CDR3 nucleotides read TGTGCCAGCAGTGGACCGGAGAGTCGCCCTAACTATGGCTACACCTTC. Residues: CASSGPESRPNYGYTF.

V and J are TRBV9 and TRBJ1-3; D not certain. Trimming shortened V by 4 bases and J by 0 bases, and 8 bases separated the two germline ends. CDR1 and CDR2 from the germline V gene are SGDLS and YYNGEE. The CDR3 totals 14 residues. The chain's CDR3 is CASSFGDSGNTIYF. The CDR3 DNA is TGTGCCAGCAGCTTCGGAGACTCTGGAAACACCATATATTTT.

The chain links TRBV5-1 to TRBJ2-1; 13 nucleotides agree with TRBD2. V dropped 0 bases and J dropped 8; count of bases not matched to a gene: 5. The CDR3 extends over 16 amino acids. Germline CDR1 SGHRS, CDR2 YFSETQ. Here the CDR3 DNA reads TGCGCCAGCAGCTTGGGGGGGACTAGCGGGAAGCATGAGCAGTTCTTC. It codes for CASSLGGTSGKHEQFF.

J is TRBJ2-5 and V is TRBV19; a weak D match, TRBD1 (5 bases). Germline CDR1 is LNHDA and CDR2 is SQIVND (reference sequence). There are 13 residues in the CDR3. Trimming cost V 9 bases and J 2 bases, with 13 bases left between them. CDR3 coding DNA: TGTGCCAGCAACAGGAATAGGCAAGAGACCCAGTACTTC. This codes for CASNRNRQETQYF.

The chain has TRBV11-3 and TRBJ2-5; possibly TRBD1 for D (7 bases). Germline V gene lookup returns CDR1 SGHNT and CDR2 YENEEA. Deletions cut 7 bases from V and 4 bases from J, with 19 bases between. The CDR3 is 15 residues long. The CDR3 is CASTTGTAGRETQYF. Written as DNA, the CDR3 is TGTGCCAGCACCACCGGGACAGCGGGTCGAGAGACCCAGTACTTC.

This clone has only one observation. The chain recombines TRBV6-6 with TRBJ2-7; TRBD2 might be the D (6 bases). V dropped 3 bases and J dropped 6 bases, with 18 bases sitting between them. There are 15 residues in the CDR3. Germline V gene sequence: CDR1 MNHNY, CDR2 SVGAGI (reference sequence). CDR3 coding DNA: TGTGCCAGCAGTTATGGGCAGGGAGGATTCGGCGAGCAGTACGTC. It codes for CASSYGQGGFGEQYV.

The chain recombines TRBV29-1 with TRBJ1-1; D remains ambiguous. CDR3 length equals 15 residues. Trimming pared 5 bases from V and 6 bases from J, leaving 22 bases between. Germline CDR1 and CDR2: SQVTM and ANQGSEA. The CDR3 protein is CSVSPQYSPAPEAFF. The CDR3 nucleotides read TGCAGCGTTTCCCCCCAATACTCCCCCGCCCCTGAAGCTTTCTTT.

The rearrangement joins TRBV7-2 to TRBJ2-3, with 10 bases matching TRBD1. Germline V gene lookup returns CDR1 SGHTA and CDR2 FQGNSA. CDR3 size: 14 residues. The ends lost 6 bases at V and 4 bases at J; junction bases unmatched: 4. The CDR3 sequence: CASRPGTGADTQYF. CDR3 sequence (DNA): TGTGCCAGCAGGCCCGGGACAGGGGCAGATACGCAGTATTTT.

The chain carries TRBV19 and TRBJ1-1; 8 nucleotides line up with TRBD1. The CDR3 has 14 residues. Trimming took 7 bases from V and 1 from J; bases not matched to a gene: 5. CDR1 LNHDA and CDR2 SQIVND come from the germline V gene (reference sequence). The CDR3 is CASKDRERNTEAFF. The DNA for the CDR3 is TGTGCCAGTAAGGACAGGGAGAGGAACACTGAAGCTTTCTTT.

The chain couples TRBV11-2 to TRBJ2-1; D may be TRBD2 (6 bases). This CDR3 is built from 13 residues. The V end lost 3 bases, the J end lost 9 bases, and 12 bases lay between the germline ends. Germline assignment: CDR1 SGHAT and CDR2 FQNNGV. The CDR3 coding sequence is TGTGCCAGCAGCTTCGGGGGAGTAGGTGAGCAGTTCTTC. Translated, it gives CASSFGGVGEQFF.

This chain connects TRBV5-1 to TRBJ2-5; the match to TRBD1 covers 8 bases. Germline loops: CDR1 SGHRS, CDR2 YFSETQ. The ends lost 0 bases at V and 5 bases at J; junction bases unmatched: 3. The CDR3 is 14 amino acids. The DNA for the CDR3 is TGCGCCAGCAGCTTGGTACAGGGGGGCGAGACCCAGTACTTC. Translation gives CASSLVQGGETQYF.

The genes are TRBV29-1 and TRBJ2-5; a possible D gene is TRBD1 (5 bases). The CDR3 is 12 residues long. V lost 3 bases to trimming and J lost 8 bases, with 13 bases between them. CDR1 SQVTM and CDR2 ANQGSEA come from the germline V gene. The CDR3 region is CSVDLDRSTQYF. The CDR3 DNA reads as TGCAGCGTTGACTTAGACAGAAGCACCCAGTACTTC.

This clone was seen only once. The genes are TRBV12-3 or TRBV12-4 and TRBJ1-1; D ambiguous. The germline V and J ends were trimmed by 6 bases and 2 bases, with 7 bases remaining between them. The CDR3 is 12 amino acids. CDR3 loop: CASRLANTEAFF. In nucleotides, the CDR3 is TGTGCCAGCAGGCTAGCCAACACTGAAGCTTTCTTT.

The chain recombines TRBV28 with TRBJ1-1, with 9 bases matching TRBD1. Germline-derived CDR1 and CDR2 are MDHEN and SYDVKM. With V trimmed by 3 bases and J by 8 bases, 10 bases remained unmatched. This CDR3 comprises 15 residues. Here the CDR3 DNA reads TGTGCCAGCAGTTTCCCCCACCCGGGACAGGGAGAAGCTTTCTTT. It encodes CASSFPHPGQGEAFF.

The chain is built from TRBV6-4 and TRBJ1-1; 8 positions agree with TRBD1. The germline V gene has CDR1 MRHNA and CDR2 SNTAGT. The CDR3 spans 12 residues. The V segment lost 2 bases and the J segment 8 bases; nucleotides outside the gene matches: 1. The CDR3 sequence is CASSDRTGEAFF. The CDR3 nucleotides read TGTGCCAGCAGTGACAGGACAGGGGAAGCTTTCTTT.